This is a list of T cell receptor beta chains from one sample in a study of T cell responses to AZD1222 COVID-19 vaccine. Measured with immunoSEQ multiplex PCR; TCRdb has only the in-frame clones, and not every one. The data hold roughly 180,000 clones, with about 89% observed a single time. The sample was peripheral blood, taken on day 0 of AZD1222 vaccination. Receptors were obtained from an adult in good health. Each CDR3 is given with its conserved first and last residue. Each record gives: D gene, clone size, V gene, J gene, CDR3 DNA, CDR3 protein. The D gene is left open where the match is weak. Some rows have no size entry. The others give once, few or many, or a class for an expanded clone.

d_gene: TRBD1
abundance: -
v_gene: TRBV5-1
j_gene: TRBJ1-3
CDR3nt: TGCGCCAGCAGCTTGGCCCTGGGACAGGGAAACACCATATATTTT
CDR3aa: CASSLALGQGNTIYF

d_gene: -
abundance: -
v_gene: TRBV7-8
j_gene: TRBJ2-7
CDR3nt: TGTGCCAGCAGCTTAGCGCGGCAGGGGAGAAACGAGCAGTACTTC
CDR3aa: CASSLARQGRNEQYF

d_gene: TRBD1
abundance: -
v_gene: TRBV19
j_gene: TRBJ2-3
CDR3nt: TGTGCCAGTAGTCGCCGACAGGGGCTCCCCACAGATACGCAGTATTTT
CDR3aa: CASSRRQGLPTDTQYF

d_gene: -
abundance: -
v_gene: TRBV29-1
j_gene: TRBJ1-2
CDR3nt: TGCAGCGCTAACAACCGCCGGGAGTATGGCTACACCTTC
CDR3aa: CSANNRREYGYTF

d_gene: -
abundance: once
v_gene: TRBV6-5
j_gene: TRBJ2-5
CDR3nt: TGTGCCAGCACCGGACCCCTCCAAGAGACCCAGTACTTC
CDR3aa: CASTGPLQETQYF

d_gene: -
abundance: -
v_gene: TRBV9
j_gene: TRBJ2-3
CDR3nt: TGTGCCAGCAGTGGTAGCGGCCTGAGCACAGATACGCAGTATTTT
CDR3aa: CASSGSGLSTDTQYF

d_gene: -
abundance: -
v_gene: TRBV21-1
j_gene: TRBJ1-2
CDR3nt: TGTGCCAGCAGCAAGGGGTCGGCAGGGGGCTTAAATGGCTACACCTTC
CDR3aa: CASSKGSAGGLNGYTF

d_gene: -
abundance: -
v_gene: TRBV7-2
j_gene: TRBJ2-3
CDR3nt: TGTGCCAGCAGTTTTGGCGGGGATACGCAGTATTTT
CDR3aa: CASSFGGDTQYF

d_gene: -
abundance: -
v_gene: TRBV7-2
j_gene: TRBJ1-2
CDR3nt: TGTGCCAGCAGCAAAATAGGGGGAGAAGGCTACACCTTC
CDR3aa: CASSKIGGEGYTF

d_gene: TRBD1
abundance: few
v_gene: TRBV18
j_gene: TRBJ1-4
CDR3nt: TGTGCCAGCTCACCAGACAGGGGGCGAGGTGCGACTAATGAAAAACTGTTTTTT
CDR3aa: CASSPDRGRGATNEKLFF

d_gene: TRBD2
abundance: -
v_gene: TRBV30
j_gene: TRBJ2-7
CDR3nt: TGTGCCTGGAGTCCCGGACTAGCGGTAACCTTCTCCTACGAGCAGTACTTC
CDR3aa: CAWSPGLAVTFSYEQYF

d_gene: TRBD1
abundance: -
v_gene: TRBV6-4
j_gene: TRBJ2-3
CDR3nt: TGTGCCAGCAGTGTCGATGCAGGGGGAAGCACAGATACGCAGTATTTT
CDR3aa: CASSVDAGGSTDTQYF